This T cell receptor (beta chain) is from a study of blood T cell repertoires in COVID-19. Deletions cut 2 bases from V and 9 bases from J, with 13 bases between. There are 13 residues in the CDR3. CDR1 MNHNS and CDR2 SASEGT come from the germline V gene. Generated by immunoSEQ multiplex PCR, the TCRdb table keeps only in-frame clones and is missing some. Of roughly 73,000 clones listed, roughly four fifths were seen once; the top ten hold under 2%. This receptor was obtained from a woman aged 55-70 years with acute or convalescent COVID-19. J is TRBJ2-5 and V is TRBV6-1; a possible D gene is TRBD1 (5 bases). The sequenced material came from peripheral blood. CDR3 DNA sequence: TGTGCCAGCAGTGAAACAACCAGGGTATCCCAGTACTTC. It encodes CASSETTRVSQYF.